One sample yielded the 9 T cell receptor beta chains listed below, sequenced in a study of early T cells in non-severe SARS-CoV-2 infection. MiXCR was run by TCRdb on the 5' RACE reads, yielding one entry per CDR3 protein. The sample holds 65,000 to 70,000 distinct CDR3 sequences, roughly 11% seen once. The specimen sequenced was whole blood. The source is an adult who was a healthcare worker with PCR-confirmed SARS-CoV-2 infection or an uninfected control (not recorded which).

This clonotype showed up just a few times. The gene calls are TRBV6-2 or TRBV6-3 and TRBJ2-5; D ambiguous. V was pared by 0 bases and J by 2 bases, with 7 bases between. The CDR3 sequence is 14 residues long. Per germline, CDR1 MNHEY and CDR2 SVGEGT. Written as DNA, the CDR3 is TGTGCCAGCAGTTACTCTGTCGAACAAGAGACCCAGTACTTC. It is translated as CASSYSVEQETQYF.

This clonotype was seen repeatedly, ten times or more. The chain is built from TRBV20-1 and TRBJ2-1; D is unclear. Germline CDR1 and CDR2: DFQATT and SNEGSKA (reference sequence). The CDR3 totals 13 residues. Trimming removed 5 bases from V and 7 bases from J, with 15 bases in between. In nucleotides, the CDR3 is TGCAGTGCTGGGGTTTTCTCCCCTAATGAGCAGTTCTTC. Encoded protein: CSAGVFSPNEQFF.

This clonotype has a handful of counts. V gene TRBV12-3 or TRBV12-4 combines with J gene TRBJ2-7, with D possibly TRBD2 on 6 matching bases. Trimming stripped 6 bases from V and 0 bases from J, with 12 bases between. This CDR3 region has 14 residues. The CDR3 DNA reads TGTGCCAGCAGCCGCCGGGACTTCTCCTACGAGCAGTACTTC. This sequence encodes CASSRRDFSYEQYF.

In this sample, this clonotype turned up a few times. The chain recombines TRBV10-3 with TRBJ2-1, with 11 bases that match TRBD2. The J segment lost 0 bases and the V segment lost 5 bases, leaving 0 bases of the junction unmatched. Germline V gene sequence: CDR1 ENHRY, CDR2 SYGVKD. The length of the CDR3 is 15 residues. This CDR3 is CAISTSGSSYNEQFF. CDR3 DNA sequence: TGTGCCATCAGTACTAGCGGGAGCTCCTACAATGAGCAGTTCTTC.

A word on this clonotype: The germline gene is not matched at one end of the junction; a read error may be the cause. This CDR3 reads CASSYPSTTF. The CDR3 region has the DNA TGTGCCAGCAGCTACCCCTCGACAACCTTC. The chain carries TRBV7-2 and TRBJ2-1; D is uncertain. This CDR3 is built from 10 residues. CDR1 is SGHTA and CDR2 is FQGNSA in the germline V gene.

The J gene is TRBJ2-1, the V gene TRBV19; tentatively, D is TRBD2 (5 bases). V gave up 5 bases and J gave up 6 bases, with 20 bases separating them. The CDR3 runs 16 residues. The germline gives CDR1 LNHDA, CDR2 SQIVND (reference sequence). The CDR3 DNA follows: TGTGCCAGTAGTGCTTTGACGGGGAAGTGGGCCAATGAGCAGTTCTTC. Encoded protein: CASSALTGKWANEQFF.

This clonotype showed up just a few times. The chain couples TRBV11-2 to TRBJ2-7; D call uncertain. The CDR3 spans 14 residues. V lost 4 bases and J 2 bases, leaving 12 bases between the germline ends. Germline CDR1 is SGHAT and CDR2 is FQNNGV. CDR3 amino acids: CASSSLKGTYEQYF. Written as DNA, the CDR3 is TGTGCCAGCAGCTCCCTAAAGGGAACCTACGAGCAGTACTTC. Drawing the rest from reference TRBV11-2 and TRBJ2-7, the complete variable domain is EAGVAQSPRYKIIEKRQSVAFWCNPISGHATLYWYQQILGQGPKLLIQFQNNGVVDDSQLPKDRFSAERLKGVDSTLKIQPAKLEDSAVYLCASSSLKGTYEQYFGPGTRLTVT.

Regarding this clonotype: An end of the junction does not agree with germline; a read error may underlie this. V gene TRBV11-2 combines with J gene TRBJ2-3; possible D gene TRBD2, 6 bases. CDR3 length: 15 residues. Germline V gene sequence: CDR1 SGHAT, CDR2 FQNNGV. For the CDR3, the DNA is TGTGTCAGCAGCGCCGCCGGGACTAGCACAGATACGCAGTATTTT. This gives the protein CVSSAAGTSTDTQYF.

There are a few counts of this clonotype. The V gene is TRBV5-1, the J gene TRBJ1-1, with 7 bases fitting TRBD1. Germline values: CDR1 SGHRS, CDR2 YFSETQ. The CDR3 is 15 amino acids. J was trimmed by 0 bases and V by 2 bases; bases with no gene match: 4. The CDR3 loop is CASSLRQGLNTEAFF. The CDR3 bases are TGCGCCAGCAGCTTACGACAGGGCCTGAACACTGAAGCTTTCTTT.